The 24 T cell receptor beta chains below all came from one sample that was sequenced in a study of OX40 agonist ivuxolimab in advanced cancers. Receptor libraries were prepared by the immunoSEQ multiplex PCR assay. Held by TCRdb, this immuneACCESS table contains in-frame sequences only and omits some clones. Under half of the omission traces to an unresolved V gene where checked; the cause of the rest is unknown. The sample data list more than 90,000 clones, and 84% of these were observed just once. The leading ten clones occupy less than 5.5% of the sample. The source was CD4+ or CD8+ T cells sorted from blood, collected in a trial of the OX40 agonist ivuxolimab. The receptor source for this set is an adult with an advanced solid tumor such as melanoma, head and neck, liver or kidney cancer.

V gene TRBV13 combines with J gene TRBJ2-7; 9 bases map to TRBD1. The CDR3 totals 15 residues. Germline V gives CDR1 PRHDT, CDR2 FYEKMQ (reference sequence). Unmatched junction bases numbered 2, after V lost 0 bases and J lost 2 bases. The CDR3 DNA reads TGTGCCAGCAGCTTAGGTACAGGGGGCGCCTACGAGCAGTACTTC. Translation gives CASSLGTGGAYEQYF.

The J gene is TRBJ1-2, the V gene TRBV4-3; possible D gene TRBD1, 6 bases. Trimming shortened V by 0 bases and J by 4 bases, and 9 bases separated the two germline ends. Per germline, CDR1 LGHNA and CDR2 YSLEER. The CDR3 is 14 residues long. CDR3 DNA: TGCGCCAGCAGCCAAGAGGGGGGCTCCTATGGCTACACCTTC. As protein: CASSQEGGSYGYTF.

V gene TRBV23-1 combines with J gene TRBJ2-6; TRBD2 agrees at 12 bases. TRBV23-1 is reported as an ORF; its role is uncertain. V shed 2 bases, J shed 0 bases, and the junction held 17 bases outside the gene matches. CDR3 length: 23 amino acids. The CDR3 loop reads CASSQPPRPGLAGGCSGANVLTF. The CDR3 DNA sequence: TGCGCCAGCAGTCAACCACCTCGACCGGGACTAGCGGGTGGTTGCTCTGGGGCCAACGTCCTGACTTTC.

This chain uses TRBV4-2 with TRBJ2-3; 11 bases fit TRBD2. This CDR3 region has 15 residues. V dropped 8 bases and J dropped 4; count of bases not matched to a gene: 8. The germline V gene encodes CDR1 LGHNA and CDR2 YNFKEQ. The CDR3 is CASRRLAGNSDTQYF. The DNA of the CDR3 is TGTGCCAGCCGCAGACTAGCGGGAAACTCAGATACGCAGTATTTT.

A note on this clone: This sample also contains other DNA sequences that code for the same CDR3. The genes are TRBV19 and TRBJ1-5; the D is unclear. V lost 5 bases, J lost 0 bases, and 5 bases lay in between. The germline CDR1 and CDR2 sequences are LNHDA and SQIVND (reference sequence). This CDR3 has 13 residues. The CDR3 spells CASSLNSNQPQHF. CDR3 bases: TGTGCCAGTAGTCTCAATAGCAATCAGCCCCAGCATTTT.

The chain joins TRBV29-1 to TRBJ2-1, with D possibly TRBD2 on 5 matching bases. The CDR3 covers 14 residues. Looked up from germline, CDR1 is SQVTM and CDR2 is ANQGSEA. The V gene lost 3 bases and the J gene lost 5 bases, with 14 bases spanning the gap. CDR3 sequence reads: CSVERGSMNNEQFF. The DNA of the CDR3 is TGCAGCGTTGAGAGAGGGAGCATGAACAATGAGCAGTTCTTC.

The J gene is TRBJ2-7, the V gene TRBV2, with TRBD2 matching 7 bases. Germline values: CDR1 SNHLY, CDR2 FYNNEI. This CDR3 contains 15 residues. V lost 4 bases to trimming and J lost 2 bases; unmatched junction nucleotides: 8. CDR3 sequence (DNA): TGTGCCAGCAGTGGACGCGGGAGTGAAGCCTACGAGCAGTACTTC. Protein: CASSGRGSEAYEQYF. Full variable domain (outside the CDR3, taken from reference TRBV2 and TRBJ2-7): EPEVTQTPSHQVTQMGQEVILRCVPISNHLYFYWYRQILGQKVEFLVSFYNNEISEKSEIFDDQFSVERPDGSNFTLKIRSTKLEDSAMYFCASSGRGSEAYEQYFGPGTRLTVT.

The table lists this clone with a few counts. The V and J genes are TRBV7-9 and TRBJ2-3, with 12 positions matching TRBD2. In germline, CDR1 is SEHNR, CDR2 FQNEAQ (reference sequence). J lost 4 bases, V lost 1 base, and 0 bases had no gene match. This CDR3 region has 15 residues. For the CDR3, the DNA is TGTGCCAGCAGCTTAGGACTAGCGGGGGCAGATACGCAGTATTTT. Protein product: CASSLGLAGADTQYF.

This chain links TRBV7-9 with TRBJ2-7; D unclear. The CDR3 is 12 residues long. Trimming pared 2 bases from V and 6 bases from J, leaving 8 bases between. CDR1 and CDR2 (germline): SEHNR, FQNEAQ (reference sequence). The DNA for the CDR3 is TGTGCCAGCAGCTTACACCCAGGCGAGCAGTACTTC. Translation: CASSLHPGEQYF.

The chain uses TRBV7-2 and TRBJ2-1, with 8 bases aligning to TRBD2. In germline, CDR1 is SGHTA, CDR2 FQGNSA. The CDR3 loop spans 15 amino acids. Trimming took 4 bases from V and 15 from J; bases not matched to a gene: 17. The CDR3, as DNA: TGTGCCAGCAGCTGGGAGCGGGGGAACCACCTCCTTCGGTTCTTC. It encodes CASSWERGNHLLRFF. The full variable domain, in which reference TRBV7-2 and TRBJ2-1 provide the parts outside the CDR3, is GAGVSQSPSNKVTEKGKDVELRCDPISGHTALYWYRQSLGQGLEFLIYFQGNSAPDKSGLPSDRFSAERTGGSVSTLTIQRTQQEDSAVYLCASSWERGNHLLRFFGPGTRLTVL.

This chain connects TRBV15 to TRBJ2-2; D possibly corresponds to TRBD2 (6 bases). V was trimmed by 3 bases and J by 4 bases, leaving 15 bases between them. The germline V gene has CDR1 LNHNV and CDR2 YYDKDF (reference sequence). This CDR3 contains 16 residues. The CDR3 DNA sequence: TGTGCCACCAGCAGGGTGGGAGGCAAAGGCACCGGGGAGCTGTTTTTT. Its protein is CATSRVGGKGTGELFF. Variable domain in full (rest from reference TRBV15 and TRBJ2-2): DAMVIQNPRYQVTQFGKPVTLSCSQTLNHNVMYWYQQKSSQAPKLLFHYYDKDFNNEADTPDNFQSRRPNTSFCFLDIRSPGLGDTAMYLCATSRVGGKGTGELFFGEGSRLTVL.

The CDR3 nucleotides read TGTGCCAGCAGCTTCCCCACCTCCGGAGAGACCCAGTACTTC. Its translation is CASSFPTSGETQYF. This sequence joins TRBV7-2 and TRBJ2-5, with unresolved D. Germline V CDR1 and CDR2: SGHTA, FQGNSA. CDR3 length equals 14 residues. Trimming pared 3 bases from V and 4 bases from J, leaving 12 bases between.

The chain is built from TRBV11-2 and TRBJ1-3; unclear D gene. Germline V lookup: CDR1 SGHAT, CDR2 FQNNGV. This CDR3 has 8 amino acids. The CDR3 coding sequence is TGTGCATTGAACACCATATATTTT. Its translation: CALNTIYF.

This chain joins TRBV29-1 and TRBJ1-5, with a tentative D call TRBD1 (6 bases). Trimming shortened V by 6 bases and J by 2 bases, and 11 bases separated the two germline ends. From germline, CDR1 is SQVTM and CDR2 ANQGSEA. There are 13 residues in the CDR3. The CDR3 region is CSVAQGRNQPQHF. The CDR3 DNA reads TGCAGCGTCGCACAGGGTCGCAATCAGCCCCAGCATTTT.

This rearrangement joins TRBV27 to TRBJ2-1, with 12 bases identical to TRBD2. Germline lookup yields CDR1 MNHEY and CDR2 SMNVEV (reference sequence). V lost 5 bases to trimming and J lost 4 bases; unmatched junction nucleotides: 15. The CDR3 contains 19 residues. CDR3 loop: CASSPFTSGGTRVYNEQFF. DNA of the CDR3: TGTGCCAGCAGTCCGTTTACTAGCGGGGGGACCAGGGTTTACAATGAGCAGTTCTTC.

The CDR3 reads CASTSALGRYNEQFF. The CDR3 bases are TGTGCCAGCACCTCCGCCTTGGGTAGATACAATGAGCAGTTCTTC. V and J are TRBV6-5 and TRBJ2-1; D ambiguous. Between the trimmed V and J ends, which lost 7 bases and 4 bases, there was a span of 17 bases. CDR3 size: 15 residues. From germline, CDR1 is MNHEY and CDR2 SVGAGI.

The chain links TRBV18 to TRBJ2-7; D unresolved. The CDR3 extends over 14 amino acids. V lost 3 bases and J 0 bases, leaving 9 bases between the germline ends. Per germline, CDR1 KGHSH and CDR2 LQKENI. CDR3 DNA: TGTGCCAGCTCACCTGTGGCATTCTCCTACGAGCAGTACTTC. This translates into CASSPVAFSYEQYF. The variable domain in full, completed from reference TRBV18 and TRBJ2-7, reads NAGVMQNPRHLVRRRGQEARLRCSPMKGHSHVYWYRQLPEEGLKFMVYLQKENIIDESGMPKERFSAEFPKEGPSILRIQQVVRGDSAAYFCASSPVAFSYEQYFGPGTRLTVT.

This clone is medium-sized. The gene calls are TRBV7-9 and TRBJ2-7, with TRBD1 identical over 7 bases. This CDR3 has 13 amino acids. CDR1 is SEHNR, CDR2 FQNEAQ, per germline (reference sequence). Trimming removed 0 bases from V and 6 bases from J; junction bases left unmatched: 2. The CDR3 DNA sequence: TGTGCCAGCAGCTTAGCCCAGGGGGTCGAGCAGTACTTC. Its translation is CASSLAQGVEQYF.

This clone was seen a single time. The chain is built from TRBV4-1 and TRBJ1-5; D is perhaps TRBD1 (5 bases). CDR3 length: 18 amino acids. Germline V gene sequence: CDR1 MGHRA, CDR2 YSYEKL. V lost 0 bases and J lost 4, with 19 bases in between. The CDR3 spells CASSQDLSDPRGNQPQHF. The CDR3 nucleotides read TGCGCCAGCAGCCAAGATCTTTCGGACCCCCGGGGGAATCAGCCCCAGCATTTT.

V usage is TRBV4-3 and J usage is TRBJ1-2; the D is unclear. The CDR3 contains 14 residues. V was cut by 0 bases and J by 4 bases, with 9 bases left in between. Germline CDR1 reads LGHNA; CDR2 reads YSLEER. CDR3: CASSQENSFYGYTF. The CDR3 DNA sequence: TGCGCCAGCAGCCAAGAAAACAGCTTCTATGGCTACACCTTC.

This chain links TRBV7-2 with TRBJ2-7; tentative D call: TRBD2 (5 bases). This CDR3 has 14 amino acids. The germline V and J ends were trimmed by 2 bases and 7 bases, with 15 bases remaining between them. Germline CDR1 reads SGHTA; CDR2 reads FQGNSA. This CDR3 reads CASSLRRVLSEQYF. Here the CDR3 DNA reads TGTGCCAGCAGCTTACGGCGGGTTTTAAGTGAGCAGTACTTC.

The V call is TRBV15, the J call TRBJ2-1, with 8 bases that match TRBD2. The CDR3 is 15 residues long. The germline V gene encodes CDR1 LNHNV and CDR2 YYDKDF (reference sequence). V shed 2 bases, J shed 9 bases, and the junction held 9 bases outside the gene matches. The CDR3 spells CATSRTDGRASEQFF. The CDR3 DNA follows: TGTGCCACCAGCAGAACCGACGGGAGGGCCAGTGAGCAGTTCTTC. The variable domain in full, with the rest retrieved from reference TRBV15 and TRBJ2-1, is DAMVIQNPRYQVTQFGKPVTLSCSQTLNHNVMYWYQQKSSQAPKLLFHYYDKDFNNEADTPDNFQSRRPNTSFCFLDIRSPGLGDTAMYLCATSRTDGRASEQFFGPGTRLTVL.

This clone was counted a few times. The gene calls are TRBV19 and TRBJ1-5, with 10 bases lining up with TRBD1. Trimming removed 7 bases from V and 4 bases from J; junction bases left unmatched: 7. The CDR3 has 15 amino acids. Per the germline V gene, CDR1 is LNHDA and CDR2 is SQIVND (reference sequence). The CDR3 DNA sequence: TGTGCCAGTACCTACCGGGACAGGGGAAATCAGCCCCAGCATTTT. It yields the protein CASTYRDRGNQPQHF.

The rearrangement uses TRBV29-1 and TRBJ1-2, with TRBD1 matching 9 bases. The J segment lost 7 bases and the V segment lost 5 bases, leaving 5 bases of the junction unmatched. The germline V gene has CDR1 SQVTM and CDR2 ANQGSEA. The CDR3 covers 12 residues. The CDR3 bases are TGCAGCGTTCGACAGGGGGATGCTGGCTACACCTTC. Translation: CSVRQGDAGYTF.